The clone carrying this TCR beta chain was seen more than once but under ten times. TCRdb's copy holds only in-frame clones and misses some; the assay was immunoSEQ multiplex PCR. The table shows about 170,000 clones, with about 88% occurring only once. This entry is derived from a study of blood T cell repertoires in COVID-19. Study as a whole: From T cells, B-cell-depleted T cells, or PBMCs came the material, which was cDNA or gDNA.

The CDR3 has 14 amino acids. With 5 bases removed from V and 4 bases from J, the gap between germline ends came to 18 bases. From germline, CDR1 is GTSNPN and CDR2 SVGIG (reference sequence). The TCR comes from a woman aged 18-30 years who had recovered from COVID-19. What was sequenced was PBMCs or T cells enriched from blood (not recorded which). J is TRBJ2-7 and V is TRBV30; D perhaps matches TRBD1 (6 bases). The CDR3 loop is CAWDTGGGLYEQYF. CDR3 bases: TGTGCCTGGGACACAGGTGGGGGCCTATACGAGCAGTACTTC.